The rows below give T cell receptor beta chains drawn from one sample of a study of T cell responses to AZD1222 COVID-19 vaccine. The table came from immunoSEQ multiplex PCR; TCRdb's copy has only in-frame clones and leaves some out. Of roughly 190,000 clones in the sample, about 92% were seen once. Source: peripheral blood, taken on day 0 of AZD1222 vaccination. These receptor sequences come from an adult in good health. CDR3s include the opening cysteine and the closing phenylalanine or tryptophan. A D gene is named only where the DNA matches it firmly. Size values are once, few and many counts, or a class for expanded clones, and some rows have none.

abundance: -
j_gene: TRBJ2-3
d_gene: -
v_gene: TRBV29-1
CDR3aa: CSLRGNTDTQYF
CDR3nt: TGCAGCCTACGGGGGAACACAGATACGCAGTATTTT

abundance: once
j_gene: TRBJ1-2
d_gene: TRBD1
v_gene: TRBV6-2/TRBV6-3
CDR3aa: CASSYGDRPSNYGYTF
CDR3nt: TGTGCCAGCAGTTACGGGGACAGGCCGTCTAACTATGGCTACACCTTC

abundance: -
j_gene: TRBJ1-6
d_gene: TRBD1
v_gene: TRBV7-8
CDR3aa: CASSFTGANSPLHF
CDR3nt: TGTGCCAGCAGCTTTACAGGGGCGAATTCACCCCTCCACTTT

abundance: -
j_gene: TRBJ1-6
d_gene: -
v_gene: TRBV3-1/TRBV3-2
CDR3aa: CASSRSRGRGSYNSPLHF
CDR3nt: TGTGCCAGCAGCCGATCCAGGGGTCGGGGCTCCTATAATTCACCCCTCCACTTT

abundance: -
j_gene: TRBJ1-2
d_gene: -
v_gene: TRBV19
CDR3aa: CASSLWPRQINYGYTF
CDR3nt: TGTGCCAGTAGTCTATGGCCGCGACAGATAAACTATGGCTACACCTTC

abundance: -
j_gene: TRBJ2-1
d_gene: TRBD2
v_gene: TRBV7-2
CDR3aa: CASSLIKETSGSVGTFF
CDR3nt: TGTGCCAGCAGCTTAATAAAGGAGACTAGCGGGAGTGTTGGAACATTCTTC

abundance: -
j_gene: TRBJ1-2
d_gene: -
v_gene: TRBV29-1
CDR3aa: CSVEVWGATYGYTF
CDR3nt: TGCAGCGTTGAAGTGTGGGGGGCAACCTATGGCTACACCTTC

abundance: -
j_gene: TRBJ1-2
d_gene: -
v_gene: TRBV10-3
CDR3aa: CAISEPLYTVLYGYTF
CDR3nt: TGTGCCATCAGTGAGCCCTTATACACGGTTCTCTATGGCTACACCTTC

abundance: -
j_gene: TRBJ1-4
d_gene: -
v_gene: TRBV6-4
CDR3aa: CASSDTGKPNEKLFF
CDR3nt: TGTGCCAGCAGTGATACAGGGAAACCTAATGAAAAACTGTTTTTT

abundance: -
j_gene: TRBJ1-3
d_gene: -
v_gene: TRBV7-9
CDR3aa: CASSPQGHSGNTIYF
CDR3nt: TGTGCCAGCAGCCCCCAAGGGCACTCTGGAAACACCATATATTTT

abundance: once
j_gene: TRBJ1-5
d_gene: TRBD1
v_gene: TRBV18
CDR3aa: CASSPGQGSNQPQHF
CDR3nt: TGTGCCAGCTCACCAGGACAGGGGAGCAATCAGCCCCAGCATTTT

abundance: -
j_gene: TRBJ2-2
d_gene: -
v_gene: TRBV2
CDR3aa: CASSERGAGELFF
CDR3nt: TGTGCCAGCAGTGAAAGGGGGGCCGGGGAGCTGTTTTTT

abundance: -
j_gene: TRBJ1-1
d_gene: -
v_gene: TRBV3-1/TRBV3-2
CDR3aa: CASSQDQARGVVDTEAFF
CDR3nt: TGTGCCAGCAGCCAAGATCAGGCCAGAGGGGTGGTCGACACTGAAGCTTTCTTT

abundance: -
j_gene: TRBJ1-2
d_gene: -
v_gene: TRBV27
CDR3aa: CASSLSAGNYGYTF
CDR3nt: TGTGCCAGCAGTTTATCGGCGGGGAACTATGGCTACACCTTC

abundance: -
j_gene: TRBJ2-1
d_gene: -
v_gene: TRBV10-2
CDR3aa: CASKGWPNNEQFF
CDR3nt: TGCGCCAGCAAAGGTTGGCCCAACAATGAGCAGTTCTTC

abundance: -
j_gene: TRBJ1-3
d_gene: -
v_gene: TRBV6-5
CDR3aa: CASSYGGTGYGNTIYF
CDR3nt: TGTGCCAGCAGTTACGGGGGTACAGGTTACGGAAACACCATATATTTT

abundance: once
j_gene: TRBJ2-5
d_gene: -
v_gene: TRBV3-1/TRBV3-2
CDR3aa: CASSQRGTSETQYF
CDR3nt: TGTGCCAGCAGCCAACGTGGGACCTCAGAGACCCAGTACTTC

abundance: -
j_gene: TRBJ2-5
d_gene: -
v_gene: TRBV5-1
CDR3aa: CASIAGSWGETQYF
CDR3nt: TGCGCCAGCATCGCCGGCTCCTGGGGAGAGACCCAGTACTTC

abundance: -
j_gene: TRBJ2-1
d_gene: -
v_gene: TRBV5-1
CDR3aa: CASSSLQASDNYNEQFF
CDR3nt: TGCGCCAGCAGCTCACTTCAGGCCTCGGATAATTACAATGAGCAGTTCTTC

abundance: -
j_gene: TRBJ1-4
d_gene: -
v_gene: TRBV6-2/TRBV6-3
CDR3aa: CASSFSGNEKLFF
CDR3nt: TGTGCCAGCAGTTTTAGTGGAAATGAAAAACTGTTTTTT

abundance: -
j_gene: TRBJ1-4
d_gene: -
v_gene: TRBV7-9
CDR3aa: CASSLKMTTASEKLFF
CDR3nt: TGTGCCAGCAGCTTAAAAATGACCACGGCGAGCGAAAAACTGTTTTTT

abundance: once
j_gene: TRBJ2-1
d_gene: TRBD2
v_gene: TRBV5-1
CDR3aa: CASSVSGGTYNEQFF
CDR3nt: TGCGCCAGCAGCGTTAGCGGGGGGACATACAATGAGCAGTTCTTC

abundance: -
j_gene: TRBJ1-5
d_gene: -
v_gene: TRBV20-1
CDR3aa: CSAPGQPQHF
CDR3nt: TGCAGTGCCCCAGGGCAGCCCCAGCATTTT

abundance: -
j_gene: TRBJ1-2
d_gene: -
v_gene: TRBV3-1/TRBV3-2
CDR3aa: CASSQKGRGYTF
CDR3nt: TGTGCCAGCAGCCAGAAGGGCCGGGGTTACACCTTC

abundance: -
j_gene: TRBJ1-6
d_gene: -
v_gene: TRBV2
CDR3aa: CASSEGSRGSPLHF
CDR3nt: TGTGCCAGCAGTGAAGGGTCCAGGGGTTCACCCCTCCACTTT

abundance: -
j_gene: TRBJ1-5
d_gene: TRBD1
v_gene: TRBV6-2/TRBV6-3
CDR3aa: CASSFGTGGLSNQPQHF
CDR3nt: TGTGCCAGCAGTTTCGGGACAGGGGGCTTGAGCAATCAGCCCCAGCATTTT

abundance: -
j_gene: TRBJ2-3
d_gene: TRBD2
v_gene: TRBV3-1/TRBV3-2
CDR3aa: CASSQRGLAGGYGDTQYF
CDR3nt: TGTGCCAGCAGCCAGAGAGGGCTAGCGGGAGGGTATGGAGATACGCAGTATTTT

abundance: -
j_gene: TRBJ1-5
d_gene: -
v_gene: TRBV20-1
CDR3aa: CSASNWGEAWEKPQHF
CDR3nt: TGCAGTGCTAGTAATTGGGGGGAGGCCTGGGAGAAGCCCCAGCATTTT

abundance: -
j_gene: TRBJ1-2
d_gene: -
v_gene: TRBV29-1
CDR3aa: CSVRRGARSGYTF
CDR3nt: TGCAGCGTGCGACGGGGGGCGCGCTCTGGCTACACCTTC

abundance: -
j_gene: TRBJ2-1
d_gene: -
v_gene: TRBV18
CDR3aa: CASSPKLADEQFF
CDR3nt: TGTGCCAGCTCACCAAAACTAGCAGATGAGCAGTTCTTC

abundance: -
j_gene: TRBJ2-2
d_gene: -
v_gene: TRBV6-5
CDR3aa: CASSYFGEGGELFF
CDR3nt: TGTGCCAGCAGTTACTTTGGTGAGGGCGGGGAGCTGTTTTTT

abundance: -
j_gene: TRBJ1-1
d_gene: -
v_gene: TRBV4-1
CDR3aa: CASSPPQGPGNTEAFF
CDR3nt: TGCGCCAGCAGCCCGCCGCAGGGTCCTGGGAACACTGAAGCTTTCTTT

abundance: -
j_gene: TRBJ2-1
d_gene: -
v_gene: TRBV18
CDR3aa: CASSRDGIAGATYNEQFF
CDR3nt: TGTGCCAGCTCAAGGGACGGAATCGCGGGGGCCACCTACAATGAGCAGTTCTTC

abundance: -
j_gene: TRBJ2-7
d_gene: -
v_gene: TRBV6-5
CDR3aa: CASSYGQGPYEQYF
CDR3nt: TGTGCCAGCAGTTACGGGCAGGGGCCCTACGAGCAGTACTTC

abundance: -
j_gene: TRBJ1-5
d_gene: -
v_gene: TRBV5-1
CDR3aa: CASSSGPAGNQPQHF
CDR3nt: TGCGCCAGCAGCTCCGGGCCCGCGGGCAATCAGCCCCAGCATTTT

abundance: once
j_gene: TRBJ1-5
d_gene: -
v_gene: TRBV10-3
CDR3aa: CAISDPSTGGNQPQHF
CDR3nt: TGTGCCATCAGTGATCCGTCGACAGGAGGCAATCAGCCCCAGCATTTT

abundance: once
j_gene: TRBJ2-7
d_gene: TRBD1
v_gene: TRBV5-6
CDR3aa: CASSWGDRAYEQYF
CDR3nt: TGTGCCAGCAGCTGGGGGGACAGGGCCTACGAGCAGTACTTC

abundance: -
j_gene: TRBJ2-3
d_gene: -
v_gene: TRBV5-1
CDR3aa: CAGSASADTQYF
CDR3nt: TGCGCCGGCAGCGCTAGCGCAGATACGCAGTATTTT

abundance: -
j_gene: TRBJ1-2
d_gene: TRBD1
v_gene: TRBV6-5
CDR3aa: CASREDRAAGYTF
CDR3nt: TGTGCCAGCAGGGAGGACAGGGCGGCTGGCTACACCTTC

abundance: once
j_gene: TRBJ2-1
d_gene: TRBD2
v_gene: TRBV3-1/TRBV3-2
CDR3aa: CASSQDRASGGDNEQFF
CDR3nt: TGTGCCAGCAGCCAAGATCGAGCTAGCGGGGGGGACAATGAGCAGTTCTTC

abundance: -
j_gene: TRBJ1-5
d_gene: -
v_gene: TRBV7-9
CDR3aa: CASSLAWGKPQHF
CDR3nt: TGTGCCAGCAGCTTAGCGTGGGGAAAGCCCCAGCATTTT

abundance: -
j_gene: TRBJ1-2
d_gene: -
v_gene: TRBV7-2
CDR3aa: CASSLLGNYGYTF
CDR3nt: TGTGCCAGCAGCTTATTGGGGAACTATGGCTACACCTTC

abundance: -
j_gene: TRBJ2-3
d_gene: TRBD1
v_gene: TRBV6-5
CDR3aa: CASRPGGEGADTQYF
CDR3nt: TGTGCCAGCAGGCCAGGGGGAGAAGGTGCAGATACGCAGTATTTT

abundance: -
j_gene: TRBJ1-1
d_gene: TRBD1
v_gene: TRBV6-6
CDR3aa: CASSQPGGTEAFF
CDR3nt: TGTGCCAGCAGTCAACCAGGGGGCACTGAAGCTTTCTTT

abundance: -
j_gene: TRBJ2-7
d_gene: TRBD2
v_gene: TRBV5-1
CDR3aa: CASSTSSGGSSYEQYF
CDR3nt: TGCGCCAGCAGCACTAGTAGCGGGGGCTCATCCTACGAGCAGTACTTC

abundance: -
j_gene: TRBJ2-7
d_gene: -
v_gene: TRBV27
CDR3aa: CASSTLSTSTSPYEQYF
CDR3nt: TGTGCCAGCAGTACGCTTTCGACATCTACTTCCCCCTACGAGCAGTACTTC

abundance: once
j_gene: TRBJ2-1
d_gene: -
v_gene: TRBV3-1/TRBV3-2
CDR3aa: CASSQKRAYNEQFF
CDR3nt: TGTGCCAGCAGCCAAAAGCGAGCCTACAATGAGCAGTTCTTC

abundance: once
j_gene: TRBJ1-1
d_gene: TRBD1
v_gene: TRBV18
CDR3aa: CASSPGQMNTEAFF
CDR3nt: TGTGCCAGCTCACCGGGACAGATGAACACTGAAGCTTTCTTT